The rows below give T cell receptor beta chains drawn from one sample of a study of neurological immune-mediated disorders. MiXCR, applied by TCRdb to the 5' RACE reads, yields one record per CDR3 protein. This table holds some 46,000 distinct CDR3 sequences, approximately 10% found once. Sequencing used PBMCs. Receptors were obtained from a man aged 70 or older with HTLV-1-associated myelopathy (HAM/TSP). CDR3s include the opening cysteine and the closing phenylalanine or tryptophan. D genes are given only for firm matches. A clone size is listed for some rows: how often the clone was seen (once, few, many), or a class if it is expanded.

clone_size,v_call,d_call,j_call,cdr3_aa,cdr3_nt
many,TRBV20-1,-,TRBJ1-4,CSARESQGGVYGKLFF,TGCAGTGCTAGAGAGTCCCAGGGCGGGGTCTATGGAAAACTGTTTTTT
many,TRBV12-3/TRBV12-4,TRBD1,TRBJ2-5,CASSLRGGEETQYF,TGTGCCAGCAGTTTGAGAGGGGGCGAAGAGACCCAGTACTTC
once,TRBV20-1,TRBD1,TRBJ2-7,CSVQKDREEQYF,TGCAGCGTCCAAAAGGACAGGGAAGAGCAGTACTTC
many,TRBV5-6,TRBD2,TRBJ2-1,CASSFYSGRDNEQFF,TGTGCCAGCAGCTTTTATAGCGGGAGGGATAATGAGCAGTTCTTC
-,TRBV5-1,TRBD2,TRBJ2-1,CASRPTSAHEQFF,TGCGCCAGCAGGCCAACTAGCGCCCATGAGCAGTTCTTC
many,TRBV20-1,-,TRBJ2-5,CSTGPVEETQYF,TGCAGTACAGGGCCGGTAGAAGAGACCCAGTACTTC
many,TRBV12-3/TRBV12-4,TRBD1,TRBJ2-7,CASSFLLPGQGVVDEQYF,TGTGCCAGCAGTTTTCTCTTACCGGGACAGGGGGTTGTTGACGAGCAGTACTTC
-,TRBV28,TRBD1,TRBJ1-2,CASSLSGQGYGYTF,TGTGCCAGCAGCCTCTCGGGACAGGGTTATGGCTACACCTTC
few,TRBV4-1,-,TRBJ2-2,CASSRTVGVGELFF,TGCGCCAGCAGCAGGACGGTTGGCGTCGGGGAGCTGTTTTTT
few,TRBV20-1,TRBD1,TRBJ2-6,CSATGQGSPGANVLTF,TGCAGTGCTACAGGACAGGGTAGTCCTGGGGCCAACGTCCTGACTTTC
many,TRBV12-3/TRBV12-4,TRBD2,TRBJ2-1,CASSAAAGYSYNEQFF,TGTGCCAGCAGCGCCGCAGCGGGATATTCCTACAATGAGCAGTTCTTC
many,TRBV7-6,-,TRBJ1-2,CAIHQPVGGYTF,TGTGCCATACACCAGCCTGTTGGTGGCTACACCTTC
many,TRBV4-1,-,TRBJ2-5,CASSQVAGKETQYF,TGCGCCAGCAGCCAAGTTGCAGGAAAGGAGACCCAGTACTTC
many,TRBV20-1,TRBD2,TRBJ2-7,CSALAGREQYF,TGCAGTGCCCTAGCGGGACGCGAGCAGTACTTC
many,TRBV2,TRBD1,TRBJ2-3,CASRTGGTDTQYF,TGTGCCAGCAGGACAGGGGGGACAGATACGCAGTATTTT
many,TRBV27,-,TRBJ1-2,CASSPTVNYGYTF,TGTGCCAGCAGCCCAACCGTTAACTATGGCTACACCTTC
many,TRBV20-1,-,TRBJ2-3,CSARFMAHTQYF,TGCAGTGCCCGTTTTATGGCCCATACGCAGTATTTT
many,TRBV11-2,-,TRBJ2-4,CASSLDSGSVQYF,TGTGCCAGCAGCTTAGATAGCGGTTCTGTCCAGTACTTC
many,TRBV5-1,-,TRBJ2-5,CASSIPGQETQYF,TGCGCCAGCAGCATCCCGGGGCAAGAGACCCAGTACTTC
many,TRBV6-2/TRBV6-3,-,TRBJ1-5,CASSERQELGQPQHF,TGTGCCAGCAGTGAGAGACAGGAGTTAGGTCAGCCCCAGCATTTT
many,TRBV20-1,TRBD1,TRBJ1-2,CSALQGAQFYGYTF,TGCAGTGCTTTACAGGGGGCCCAATTCTATGGCTACACCTTC
few,TRBV19,-,TRBJ2-2,CASRQPGIQGTGELFF,TGTGCCAGTAGGCAACCTGGGATCCAGGGCACCGGGGAGCTGTTTTTT
many,TRBV6-5,TRBD2,TRBJ2-2,CASGLAGEDGGELFF,TGTGCCAGCGGCCTAGCGGGAGAAGATGGCGGGGAGCTGTTTTTT
-,TRBV18,-,TRBJ2-7,CASSDFSGGHEQYF,TGTGCCAGCTCAGATTTTTCTGGGGGACACGAGCAGTACTTC
many,TRBV28,-,TRBJ2-1,CASRNPQGAGVVKQFF,TGTGCCAGCCGTAATCCGCAGGGGGCGGGAGTGGTGAAGCAGTTCTTC
many,TRBV12-3/TRBV12-4,TRBD2,TRBJ2-3,CASSRLAGGPDTQYF,TGTGCCAGCAGCCGACTAGCGGGAGGCCCAGATACGCAGTATTTT
many,TRBV6-4,-,TRBJ2-1,CASSRLYREPKNEQFF,TGTGCCAGCAGTAGACTCTACCGGGAGCCTAAGAATGAGCAGTTCTTC
-,TRBV28,TRBD1,TRBJ2-6,CASSGTGVAAGANVLTF,TGTGCGAGCAGTGGGACAGGGGTTGCTGCTGGGGCCAACGTCCTGACTTTC
-,TRBV7-9,-,TRBJ2-7,CASSWSGRTMNEQYF,TGTGCCAGCAGCTGGTCGGGACGGACTATGAACGAGCAGTACTTC
many,TRBV10-3,-,TRBJ1-2,CAISDLYLSGYTF,TGTGCCATCAGTGATTTATACCTTAGTGGCTACACCTTC
many,TRBV14,TRBD2,TRBJ2-3,CASSQTTGGPQTQYF,TGTGCCAGCAGCCAAACTACGGGAGGGCCGCAGACGCAGTATTTT
-,TRBV20-1,-,TRBJ2-7,CSARDGSGFYEQYF,TGCAGTGCTAGAGATGGCTCGGGGTTCTACGAGCAGTACTTC
many,TRBV10-3,-,TRBJ2-4,CAISDREVNIQYF,TGTGCCATTTCAGACAGGGAGGTCAACATTCAGTACTTC
many,TRBV29-1,-,TRBJ1-5,CSVTGDINQPQHF,TGCAGCGTTACCGGGGACATTAATCAGCCCCAGCATTTT
many,TRBV5-1,TRBD2,TRBJ2-7,CASSLVLAGGGEQYF,TGCGCCAGCAGCTTGGTTTTAGCGGGAGGAGGCGAGCAGTACTTC
many,TRBV28,-,TRBJ1-1,CASSPPPPNTEAFF,TGTGCCAGCAGTCCCCCGCCACCGAACACTGAAGCTTTCTTT
many,TRBV5-1,-,TRBJ1-4,CASSPSRRGTDHNEKLFF,TGCGCCAGCAGCCCCAGTAGGAGGGGGACGGACCATAATGAAAAACTGTTTTTT
many,TRBV10-3,TRBD1,TRBJ1-1,CAISDRTGEAFF,TGTGCCATCAGTGACCGGACAGGGGAAGCTTTCTTT
many,TRBV6-5,-,TRBJ2-2,CASSYAVTGELFF,TGTGCCAGCAGTTATGCCGTCACCGGGGAGCTGTTTTTT
many,TRBV20-1,-,TRBJ2-7,CSASLDIYEQYF,TGCAGTGCTAGCCTGGACATCTACGAGCAGTACTTC
many,TRBV9,-,TRBJ1-6,CASSASGNSPLHF,TGTGCCAGCAGCGCTTCAGGGAATTCACCCCTCCACTTT
many,TRBV20-1,-,TRBJ2-4,CSARNEMIGIQYF,TGCAGTGCTAGAAATGAGATGATCGGCATTCAGTACTTC
many,TRBV5-1,-,TRBJ2-2,CASSAGQFNTGELFF,TGCGCCAGCAGCGCTGGACAATTTAACACCGGGGAGCTGTTTTTT
-,TRBV7-2,-,TRBJ1-1,CVSSYSLQSPAFF,TGTGTCAGCAGCTATTCCCTTCAGAGCCCAGCTTTCTTT
medium-sized,TRBV4-1,TRBD2,TRBJ2-7,CASSQDGGLAGPRDEQYF,TGCGCCAGCAGCCAAGATGGGGGATTAGCGGGACCAAGGGACGAGCAGTACTTC
many,TRBV5-6,TRBD1,TRBJ2-6,CASSSPGTGGFGANVLTF,TGTGCCAGCAGCTCTCCCGGGACAGGGGGTTTTGGGGCCAACGTCCTGACTTTC
many,TRBV7-2,TRBD1,TRBJ1-5,CASAGGRNQPQHF,TGTGCCAGCGCAGGGGGTAGGAATCAGCCCCAGCATTTT
medium-sized,TRBV7-2,-,TRBJ2-5,CASRLGETQYF,TGTGCCAGCAGGTTAGGGGAGACCCAGTACTTC
many,TRBV10-3,-,TRBJ2-7,CAISELRGEQYF,TGTGCCATCAGTGAGCTCAGGGGCGAGCAGTACTTC
many,TRBV7-2,-,TRBJ2-1,CASSLDYYNEQFF,TGTGCCAGCAGCTTGGACTATTACAATGAGCAGTTCTTC
many,TRBV2,-,TRBJ1-1,CASSGGGALSTEAFF,TGTGCCAGCAGTGGGGGAGGCGCCCTAAGCACTGAAGCTTTCTTT
many,TRBV12-3/TRBV12-4,-,TRBJ2-5,CASRLRRIETQYF,TGTGCCAGCAGACTCCGGAGAATCGAGACCCAGTACTTC
many,TRBV5-1,TRBD1,TRBJ2-7,CASSLDGTGTDEQYF,TGCGCCAGCAGCTTGGACGGGACAGGGACCGACGAGCAGTACTTC
many,TRBV28,-,TRBJ2-3,CASSPTVTDTQYF,TGTGCCAGCAGTCCCACGGTCACAGATACGCAGTATTTT
many,TRBV28,-,TRBJ2-7,CASTSRGLTDEQYF,TGTGCCAGCACCTCACGGGGTCTAACTGACGAGCAGTACTTC
many,TRBV5-1,TRBD1,TRBJ1-5,CASSLGGTGTNQPQHF,TGCGCCAGCAGCTTGGGCGGGACAGGGACGAATCAGCCCCAGCATTTT
-,TRBV15,-,TRBJ2-3,CATSRSTGVDTQYF,TGTGCCACCAGCAGATCTACAGGAGTAGATACGCAGTATTTT